A single TCR beta chain is shown here with its context. Profiled with immunoSEQ multiplex PCR; TCRdb holds only in-frame clones, not every one. The table shows about 73,000 clones, with over 80% occurring only once. Germline V CDR1 and CDR2: MNHEY, SMNVEV (reference sequence). The CDR3 has 18 residues. The V and J ends lost 0 bases and 3 bases, in that order; junction bases with no gene match: 13. This specimen belongs to a study of OX40 agonist ivuxolimab in advanced cancers. About the study: Six ivuxolimab dose levels, 0.01 to 10 mg/kg, were given intravenously every 2 weeks.

The starting material was CD4+ or CD8+ T cells sorted from blood, obtained in a trial of the OX40 agonist ivuxolimab. This receptor was obtained from an adult with an advanced solid tumor such as melanoma, head and neck, liver or kidney cancer. This chain uses TRBV27 with TRBJ1-2; the match to TRBD1 covers 7 bases. The CDR3 DNA reads TGTGCCAGCAGTTTATCGATTCTCGGGCAGGGGGACCACTATGGCTACACCTTC. It is translated as CASSLSILGQGDHYGYTF.